Listed below are T cell receptor beta chains from one sample, sequenced in a study of blood T cells in healthy people across ages. TCRdb passed the 5' RACE reads through MiXCR, listing each CDR3 protein once. The data hold roughly 800,000 distinct CDR3 sequences, with 58% observed a single time. The material sequenced was blood. These receptors were obtained from a man aged 25-40 years in good health. Each CDR3 is given with its conserved first and last residue. Fields, in order: CDR3 DNA, CDR3 protein, D gene, V gene, J gene, clone size. D genes are given only for firm matches. Clone size is shown for a subset of rows, as once, few, many or a class of expanded clone.

CDR3nt: TGTGCCAGTTCTCGCTCGGGCAGGGGGAAATTTTACGAGCAGTACTTC
CDR3aa: CASSRSGRGKFYEQYF
d_gene: TRBD1
v_gene: TRBV19
j_gene: TRBJ2-7
abundance: NA

CDR3nt: TGTGCCAGCAGTTTGCCAAACCAGGGGGTCGGCCCAGATACGCAGTATTTT
CDR3aa: CASSLPNQGVGPDTQYF
d_gene: TRBD1
v_gene: TRBV28
j_gene: TRBJ2-3
abundance: few

CDR3nt: TGCAGCGTTTCGGGTATTGGTGCTCTTTCCCCGGTTGGACAGATAAACACTGAAGCTTTCTTT
CDR3aa: CSVSGIGALSPVGQINTEAFF
d_gene: NA
v_gene: TRBV29-1
j_gene: TRBJ1-1
abundance: once

CDR3nt: TGTGCCAGCAGCCTACCCCACGGGCGGAAACAAGAGACCCAGTACTTC
CDR3aa: CASSLPHGRKQETQYF
d_gene: NA
v_gene: TRBV7-3
j_gene: TRBJ2-5
abundance: NA

CDR3nt: TGCAGTGCTAGCGGGGGGGCCACGTTCGAGCAGTACTTC
CDR3aa: CSASGGATFEQYF
d_gene: TRBD2
v_gene: TRBV20-1
j_gene: TRBJ2-7
abundance: NA

CDR3nt: TGTGCCAGCAGCCGCGTAAGGGACACTGAAGCTTTCTTT
CDR3aa: CASSRVRDTEAFF
d_gene: NA
v_gene: TRBV3-1
j_gene: TRBJ1-1
abundance: few

CDR3nt: TGTGCCACCAGCAAGGGACTAGAGAGTATAAAGACCCAGTACTTC
CDR3aa: CATSKGLESIKTQYF
d_gene: TRBD2
v_gene: TRBV15
j_gene: TRBJ2-5
abundance: few

CDR3nt: TGCAGCGTTACAGATTCGAGCTCCTACGAGCAGTACTTC
CDR3aa: CSVTDSSSYEQYF
d_gene: NA
v_gene: TRBV29-1
j_gene: TRBJ2-7
abundance: NA

CDR3nt: TGTGCCAGCAACGAAGGAGCCCTCGGAGAGACCCAGTACTTC
CDR3aa: CASNEGALGETQYF
d_gene: NA
v_gene: TRBV12-3/TRBV12-4
j_gene: TRBJ2-5
abundance: many

CDR3nt: TGTGCCAGCAGTTTCTTCCTAGACGGCCCAGATACGCAGTATTTT
CDR3aa: CASSFFLDGPDTQYF
d_gene: NA
v_gene: TRBV28
j_gene: TRBJ2-3
abundance: NA

CDR3nt: TGCAGCGTTGTTTGGCGGTGGGGTGAGCAGTACTTC
CDR3aa: CSVVWRWGEQYF
d_gene: NA
v_gene: TRBV29-1
j_gene: TRBJ2-7
abundance: few

CDR3nt: TGTGCCAGCAGTTACTCCCCAGCGGGGGACTACAATGAGCAGTTCTTC
CDR3aa: CASSYSPAGDYNEQFF
d_gene: TRBD2
v_gene: TRBV6-5
j_gene: TRBJ2-1
abundance: NA

CDR3nt: TGTGCCAGCAGTTACGGGAGGAATACGCAGTATTTT
CDR3aa: CASSYGRNTQYF
d_gene: NA
v_gene: TRBV6-2/TRBV6-3
j_gene: TRBJ2-3
abundance: NA

CDR3nt: TGTGCCATCCCACTCCTTACTAGCGGGGGGTACGAGCAGTACTTC
CDR3aa: CAIPLLTSGGYEQYF
d_gene: TRBD2
v_gene: TRBV10-3
j_gene: TRBJ2-7
abundance: few

CDR3nt: TGCAGTGCTAGGCACTCCAGGGGGGGAGGTGATACGCAGTATTTT
CDR3aa: CSARHSRGGGDTQYF
d_gene: NA
v_gene: TRBV20-1
j_gene: TRBJ2-3
abundance: NA

CDR3nt: TGCAGCGTTGAGGGACTAGCGGTATACAATGAGCAGTTCTTC
CDR3aa: CSVEGLAVYNEQFF
d_gene: TRBD2
v_gene: TRBV29-1
j_gene: TRBJ2-1
abundance: NA

CDR3nt: TGTGCCACACGAACGACTAGCGGGAGCGTGAGGGACAACAATGAGCAGTTCTTC
CDR3aa: CATRTTSGSVRDNNEQFF
d_gene: TRBD2
v_gene: TRBV10-3
j_gene: TRBJ2-1
abundance: NA

CDR3nt: TGTGCCAGCAGCTCCTCTGCAGTCGACAGGAACTACGAGCAGTACTTC
CDR3aa: CASSSSAVDRNYEQYF
d_gene: NA
v_gene: TRBV7-9
j_gene: TRBJ2-7
abundance: many

CDR3nt: TGTGCTAGTGGTTTGATGGGGGGGAATGAGCAGTTCTTC
CDR3aa: CASGLMGGNEQFF
d_gene: TRBD2
v_gene: TRBV12-5
j_gene: TRBJ2-1
abundance: NA

CDR3nt: TGTGCCAGCTCCAGAAGGGAGTTTAGCACAGATACGCAGTATTTT
CDR3aa: CASSRREFSTDTQYF
d_gene: NA
v_gene: TRBV6-5
j_gene: TRBJ2-3
abundance: NA

CDR3nt: TGTGCCAGCAGCCAAGTGGCTAAGAGAGAGACCCAGTACTTC
CDR3aa: CASSQVAKRETQYF
d_gene: NA
v_gene: TRBV14
j_gene: TRBJ2-5
abundance: few

CDR3nt: TGTGCCAGCAGCCACGGACAGGGTCCCTACAATGAGCAGTTCTTC
CDR3aa: CASSHGQGPYNEQFF
d_gene: TRBD1
v_gene: TRBV4-2
j_gene: TRBJ2-1
abundance: NA

CDR3nt: TGCGCCAGCAGCCAAGAGAAGGCCAACTATGGCTACACCTTC
CDR3aa: CASSQEKANYGYTF
d_gene: NA
v_gene: TRBV4-1
j_gene: TRBJ1-2
abundance: NA

CDR3nt: TGTGCCAGCAGTTTTGACTTACGTCCGTTCTTC
CDR3aa: CASSFDLRPFF
d_gene: NA
v_gene: TRBV12-3/TRBV12-4
j_gene: TRBJ2-1
abundance: NA

CDR3nt: TGTGCCAGTAGCGTTACCTCCTACAATGAGCAGTTCTTC
CDR3aa: CASSVTSYNEQFF
d_gene: NA
v_gene: TRBV3-1
j_gene: TRBJ2-1
abundance: few

CDR3nt: TGTGCCAGCAGCTTAGCGGCAGCTGATATTGATGGCTACACCTTC
CDR3aa: CASSLAAADIDGYTF
d_gene: NA
v_gene: TRBV7-2
j_gene: TRBJ1-2
abundance: NA

CDR3nt: TGTGCCAGCAGTTGGGGGGGTGGAGAGACCCAGTACTTC
CDR3aa: CASSWGGGETQYF
d_gene: TRBD2
v_gene: TRBV12-3/TRBV12-4
j_gene: TRBJ2-5
abundance: many

CDR3nt: TGCACCAGCAGCTTGTTGGCAGGGAGAGGTTCCGACTATGGCTACACCTTC
CDR3aa: CTSSLLAGRGSDYGYTF
d_gene: NA
v_gene: TRBV5-1
j_gene: TRBJ1-2
abundance: once

CDR3nt: TGCGCCAGCAGCTTGGACAGGGGAGGCCGGATCCCCTCCGACGAGCAGTACTTC
CDR3aa: CASSLDRGGRIPSDEQYF
d_gene: NA
v_gene: TRBV5-1
j_gene: TRBJ2-7
abundance: NA

CDR3nt: TGTGCTACTCCGGACCGGGTGGGCTCTGGGGCCAACGTCCTGACTTTC
CDR3aa: CATPDRVGSGANVLTF
d_gene: NA
v_gene: TRBV12-5
j_gene: TRBJ2-6
abundance: few

CDR3nt: TGTGCCAGCAGTGAGAAGAGAGGGACAGGCCATGGGAATCAGCCCCAGCATTTT
CDR3aa: CASSEKRGTGHGNQPQHF
d_gene: TRBD1
v_gene: TRBV2
j_gene: TRBJ1-5
abundance: NA

CDR3nt: TGTGCCAGCAGTTACCATTACAATGAGCAGTTCTTC
CDR3aa: CASSYHYNEQFF
d_gene: NA
v_gene: TRBV6-6
j_gene: TRBJ2-1
abundance: NA

CDR3nt: TGTGCCAGCAGTCTAGGGACGAGAAACGAGCAGTACTTC
CDR3aa: CASSLGTRNEQYF
d_gene: NA
v_gene: TRBV6-6
j_gene: TRBJ2-7
abundance: few

CDR3nt: TGTGCCAGCAGCGTGAGCGGGTGGAGGTACAATGAGCAGTTCTTC
CDR3aa: CASSVSGWRYNEQFF
d_gene: NA
v_gene: TRBV11-2
j_gene: TRBJ2-1
abundance: NA

CDR3nt: TGTGCCAGCAGCTTAGCGGGCCTCACCACAGATACGCAGTATTTT
CDR3aa: CASSLAGLTTDTQYF
d_gene: NA
v_gene: TRBV7-2
j_gene: TRBJ2-3
abundance: many

CDR3nt: TGTGTCAGCAGCCTCGGGATCTCCTACAATGAGCAGTTCTTC
CDR3aa: CVSSLGISYNEQFF
d_gene: NA
v_gene: TRBV11-2
j_gene: TRBJ2-1
abundance: NA

CDR3nt: TGTGCCAGCAAGGGACAGGGGCACCGCGACAAAAAATTCTACTATGGCTACACCTTC
CDR3aa: CASKGQGHRDKKFYYGYTF
d_gene: TRBD1
v_gene: TRBV28
j_gene: TRBJ1-2
abundance: NA

CDR3nt: TGTGCCAGTCGCTCTCTAGGCTTGGGTGGAAATGAGCAGTTCTTC
CDR3aa: CASRSLGLGGNEQFF
d_gene: NA
v_gene: TRBV7-2
j_gene: TRBJ2-1
abundance: few

CDR3nt: TGTGCCAGCAGGGGACTAGCGGGAGGCTTGTACTTC
CDR3aa: CASRGLAGGLYF
d_gene: TRBD2
v_gene: TRBV28
j_gene: TRBJ2-7
abundance: NA

CDR3nt: TGTGCCAGCAGTTGGGGGGGAAACCAAGAGACCCAGTACTTC
CDR3aa: CASSWGGNQETQYF
d_gene: TRBD2
v_gene: TRBV27
j_gene: TRBJ2-5
abundance: NA

CDR3nt: TGTGCCAGCAGTTACGGGACAGCTAAAAACATTCAGTACTTC
CDR3aa: CASSYGTAKNIQYF
d_gene: TRBD1
v_gene: TRBV12-3/TRBV12-4
j_gene: TRBJ2-4
abundance: NA

CDR3nt: TGCAGTGCTTGGACTGGAGGGAGAGAGCAGTTCTTC
CDR3aa: CSAWTGGREQFF
d_gene: NA
v_gene: TRBV20-1
j_gene: TRBJ2-1
abundance: few

CDR3nt: TGTGCCAGCAGCTTAGACGGGCAGGGTGGCGATACGCAGTATTTT
CDR3aa: CASSLDGQGGDTQYF
d_gene: NA
v_gene: TRBV11-2
j_gene: TRBJ2-3
abundance: few

CDR3nt: TGTGCCAGCAGCCCAGGGCCCTACGGGGGCTACACCTTC
CDR3aa: CASSPGPYGGYTF
d_gene: NA
v_gene: TRBV9
j_gene: TRBJ1-2
abundance: NA

CDR3nt: TGTGCCAGCAGTTCAACGGAGCCAGATACGCAGTATTTT
CDR3aa: CASSSTEPDTQYF
d_gene: NA
v_gene: TRBV27
j_gene: TRBJ2-3
abundance: NA

CDR3nt: TGCAGTGTATGGGGTCGGGAGACCCAGTACTTC
CDR3aa: CSVWGRETQYF
d_gene: NA
v_gene: TRBV20-1
j_gene: TRBJ2-5
abundance: NA

CDR3nt: TGCAGCGTTTGGGGGACTAGTGAGCAGTTCTTC
CDR3aa: CSVWGTSEQFF
d_gene: TRBD2
v_gene: TRBV29-1
j_gene: TRBJ2-1
abundance: NA

CDR3nt: TGTGCCAGTGCTGGACAGGGCTATGGCTACACCTTC
CDR3aa: CASAGQGYGYTF
d_gene: TRBD1
v_gene: TRBV6-5
j_gene: TRBJ1-2
abundance: NA